This T cell receptor (beta chain) originates from a study of shared clonotypes between healthy human individuals. About the study: Ranging from 18 to 49 in age, donors were a couple of women and a few men.

Produced via immunoSEQ multiplex PCR; TCRdb's table is partial and in-frame only. This table holds under 2,000,000 clones, around 96% found once. Study-wide points: Generally, naive subsets came out with larger estimated richness than memory subsets. Sorted-subset sequencing was shown by rarefaction to be incomplete despite large depth.

Note on this clone: Its antigen is currently unknown.

CD45RO-negative, CCR7-positively selected cells formed the naive CD8 fraction, excluding terminally differentiated effector memory CD45RA+ cells. All of the donors resided in Nashville, Tennessee, and each was a Caucasian adult. V shed 1 base and J shed 4 bases, with 13 bases lying between them. CDR1 MDHEN and CDR2 SYDVKM come from the germline V gene. The CDR3 runs 15 residues. The specimen was naive CD8+ T cells sorted from blood. J is TRBJ1-1 and V is TRBV28; TRBD1 might be the D (6 bases). The TCR sequence derives from a man in his late teens or twenties in good health. CDR3 protein: CASSLSGAPSTEAFF. CDR3 bases: TGTGCCAGCAGTTTATCAGGGGCACCGAGCACTGAAGCTTTCTTT.